This T cell receptor beta chain was sequenced for a study of T cell changes during pregnancy in multiple sclerosis (dated by TCRdb to about 2019). Background on the whole study: The study examined how the T cell repertoire changed over the course of pregnancy in women with multiple sclerosis.

Per the germline V gene, SGHNT is the CDR1 and YENEEA is the CDR2. There are 14 amino acids in the CDR3, from cysteine to phenylalanine inclusive. The only DNA kept is the CDR3, 42 bases in frame from the first base. Trimmed from V: 5 bases; trimmed from J: 8 bases; junction bases lacking a gene match: 6. The method behind the library was the immunoSEQ multiplex PCR assay. TCRdb holds this immuneACCESS table with in-frame rearrangements only. Some clones are missing; in checked studies, unresolved V genes explain under half, and the rest has no known cause. This sample is represented by about 68,000 clones; just under 95% of them were singletons. The ten top clones hold 3% to 4% of the sample. About this clone: Its antigen remains undetermined. Base qualities are missing; no much larger clone stands one base away.

The chain joins TRBV11-3 to TRBJ2-1; 10 bases in the middle match TRBD2. This TCR came from a female donor in good health, enrolled as a control in a pregnancy study. The specimen was peripheral blood, collected after pregnancy. The CDR3 in this case is CASSKASGGYEQFF. The DNA sequence is given as TGTGCCAGCAGCAAAGCTAGCGGGGGCTATGAGCAGTTCTTC.